What follows describes a single TCR beta chain. Its antigen target is currently unknown. Base qualities are missing; no much larger clone stands one base away. This entry belongs to a study of blood T cell repertoires in COVID-19 (TCRdb year 2020). Notes on the research overall: Collaborator samples came from the United States, Italy and Spain and covered acute and convalescent phases of COVID-19. The prospective study material was composed of cDNA or gDNA derived from T cells, B-cell-depleted T cells, or PBMCs. Subjects who had been exposed to COVID-19, were actively infected with it, or had recovered from it provided the deeply sampled blood TCRbeta repertoires that made up the dataset. A freely available public database, intended as a resource for researchers studying the immune response to SARS-CoV-2, is where the repertoires were released. The samples were drawn from two sources: the first 160 participants of the ongoing ImmuneRACE study, and 950 to 1,500 subjects contributed by 6 global collaborators. A de-identified subject ID, COVID-19 status, age in years and sex were almost always included in the sample metadata. Where available, HLA class I and class II types were taken from metadata supplied by the sample provider and were not determined by assay-based typing.

V is shortened by 3 bases, J by 3 bases, and the region joining them spans 8 bases. CDR1 is given as SGHNT and CDR2 as YYREEE, both from the germline V gene (reference sequence). Including the terminal cysteine and phenylalanine, the CDR3 comprises 13 residues. Here the CDR3 DNA is all that survives: 39 bases in frame from base 1. Each collaborating institution followed its own protocols to collect whole blood in K2EDTA tubes. For TCRbeta analysis, collaborator samples were shipped as frozen whole blood, as isolated PBMCs, or as DNA extracted from either sample type. TCRbeta CDR3 regions were amplified from genomic DNA by means of the immunoSEQ Assay, a bias-controlled multiplex PCR. The study's own analysis went as follows. Nucleated cell counts per sample were estimated from amplification of reference gene primers within the assay. To quantify the absolute abundance of each unique TCRbeta CDR3 rearrangement, sequence reads were collapsed and filtered. For each sample, productive Simpson clonality was calculated by taking the square root of Simpson's diversity index across productive rearrangements. The table was pulled from immuneACCESS by TCRdb, which kept in-frame rearrangements only. Such tables lose some clones; where checked, under half of the loss comes from unresolved V genes, and the rest has no known cause. The V and J calls and the clone size are those of that table, but D and trimming were determined from the DNA. The table for this sample lists fewer than 300,000 clones; 80% to 90% of them were counted only once. The ten largest clonotypes hold 0.7% to 0.9% of the sample.

General conclusions and limits of the study: Clinical and demographic metadata were provided uncurated, with the amount varying by source and participant.

The clonotype was recovered from a man between 25 and 39 years old with acute or convalescent COVID-19. Sequences were obtained from peripheral blood. Here the chain combines TRBV5-4 and TRBJ2-3; the D gene assignment is ambiguous. The sequenced DNA is TGTGCCAGCAGCTGGCAGTTGACAGATACGCAGTATTTT. It translates to CASSWQLTDTQYF. With the rest looked up from the reference TRBV5-4 and TRBJ2-3 genes rather than sequenced, the full variable domain is ETGVTQSPTHLIKTRGQQVTLRCSSQSGHNTVSWYQQALGQGPQFIFQYYREEENGRGNFPPRFSGLQFPNYSSELNVNALELDDSALYLCASSWQLTDTQYFGPGTRLTVL.